The T cell receptor beta chain described here comes from a study of blood T cell repertoires in COVID-19. Study-level information: Recovery meant two consecutive negative NP/OP PCR tests, professional clearance, or resolved symptoms. COVID-19 samples from acute and convalescent phases originated in the United States, Italy and Spain.

Germline-derived CDR1 and CDR2 are SGHAT and FQNNGV. The CDR3 runs to 14 residues. V was clipped by 5 bases and J by 4 bases, with 14 bases between them. Donors were grouped by their self-reported clinical history. As processed by the authors: From reference gene primer amplification, estimates of nucleated cell counts were derived. Clones were sequenced by immunoSEQ multiplex PCR, and TCRdb holds only the in-frame ones, with some missing. The V and J calls and clone size were taken over from that table, and D and trimming were inferred from the DNA. The table records 350,000 to 400,000 clones, approximately 89% of them present only once.

The chain joins TRBV11-2 to TRBJ1-1; D not certain. Sequencing was carried out using PBMCs or T cells enriched from blood (not recorded which). This TCR came from a middle-aged man in a cohort exposed to, infected with or recovered from COVID-19 (not recorded which). The chain's CDR3 is CASSPRPRGTEAFF. The DNA for the CDR3 is TGTGCCAGCAGCCCAAGACCGAGAGGCACTGAAGCTTTCTTT. Based on the CDR3 plus reference TRBV11-2 and TRBJ1-1, the full variable domain is EAGVAQSPRYKIIEKRQSVAFWCNPISGHATLYWYQQILGQGPKLLIQFQNNGVVDDSQLPKDRFSAERLKGVDSTLKIQPAKLEDSAVYLCASSPRPRGTEAFFGQGTRLTVV.